A selection of T cell receptor beta chains follows, all from one sample in a study of T cell responses to AZD1222 COVID-19 vaccine. TCRdb keeps only in-frame clones here, not all; method: immunoSEQ multiplex PCR. Of some 160,000 clones listed, under 95% are singletons. The sample was peripheral blood, taken 28 days after the second AZD1222 dose. These receptors all come from an adult who received the AZD1222 COVID-19 vaccine. The CDR3 runs from the conserved cysteine through the conserved F or W. The order of the fields is D gene, CDR3 length, J gene, clone size, V gene, CDR3 protein, CDR3 DNA. A D gene is named only where the DNA matches it firmly. Size is omitted from some rows. Given values are once, few, many or a class for expanded clones.

.,12,TRBJ1-1,.,TRBV19,CASAGQYGEAFF,TGTGCCAGTGCCGGCCAGTACGGTGAAGCTTTCTTT
.,11,TRBJ2-1,.,TRBV5-6,CASSYRVRQFF,TGTGCCAGCAGTTACAGGGTGCGGCAGTTCTTC
.,14,TRBJ1-1,few,TRBV7-9,CASSFESLNTEAFF,TGTGCCAGCAGCTTCGAATCTCTGAACACTGAAGCTTTCTTT
TRBD2,16,TRBJ2-2,.,TRBV7-2,CASSLAGGPGTGELFF,TGTGCCAGCAGCCTAGCGGGAGGGCCCGGCACCGGGGAGCTGTTTTTT
.,13,TRBJ1-2,.,TRBV5-1,CASSSQGDYGYTF,TGCGCCAGCAGCTCACAGGGCGACTATGGCTACACCTTC
.,14,TRBJ1-2,.,TRBV19,CASSRDRRYYGYTF,TGTGCCAGTAGTCGAGACAGGAGGTACTATGGCTACACCTTC
.,15,TRBJ1-1,.,TRBV25-1,CASGSDKTMNTEAFF,TGTGCCAGCGGCTCGGACAAGACTATGAACACTGAAGCTTTCTTT
TRBD2,14,TRBJ2-7,.,TRBV5-1,CASSVTAGAYEQYF,TGCGCCAGCAGCGTCACAGCGGGAGCGTACGAGCAGTACTTC
.,11,TRBJ1-4,.,TRBV5-4,CASSGGEKLFF,TGTGCCAGCAGCGGGGGGGAAAAACTGTTTTTT
TRBD1,15,TRBJ1-5,.,TRBV7-6,CASSQGTGDNQPQHF,TGTGCCAGCAGCCAAGGGACAGGAGATAATCAGCCCCAGCATTTT
TRBD1,14,TRBJ2-2,once,TRBV9,CASSRTGRNGELFF,TGTGCCAGCAGTCGGACAGGCCGCAACGGGGAGCTGTTTTTT
.,14,TRBJ2-5,once,TRBV19,CASSIGAQPETQYF,TGTGCCAGTAGTATAGGGGCGCAGCCGGAGACCCAGTACTTC
TRBD2,14,TRBJ2-3,.,TRBV10-3,CAIARGVVKDTQYF,TGTGCCATCGCCCGGGGGGTAGTGAAAGATACGCAGTATTTT
.,13,TRBJ2-3,once,TRBV7-9,CASSYREADTQYF,TGTGCCAGCAGCTACAGGGAAGCAGATACGCAGTATTTT
.,12,TRBJ1-6,.,TRBV27,CASSFPADTLHF,TGTGCCAGCAGTTTCCCCGCGGATACCCTCCACTTT
TRBD1,14,TRBJ1-1,.,TRBV19,CASKGQGSHTEAFF,TGTGCCAGCAAAGGACAGGGGTCTCACACTGAAGCTTTCTTT
TRBD1,12,TRBJ2-7,.,TRBV15,CATSRTGGEQYF,TGTGCCACCAGCAGGACAGGGGGCGAGCAGTACTTC
TRBD2,14,TRBJ2-1,few,TRBV6-5,CASRPGLADNEQFF,TGTGCCAGCAGGCCGGGACTAGCGGACAATGAGCAGTTCTTC
.,13,TRBJ1-2,.,TRBV5-4,CASSLGGSYGYTF,TGTGCCAGCAGCTTGGGAGGGTCCTATGGCTACACCTTC
TRBD2,11,TRBJ2-7,.,TRBV6-5,CVAGGFYEQYF,TGTGTAGCGGGGGGGTTCTACGAGCAGTACTTC
TRBD1,15,TRBJ1-2,.,TRBV5-8,CASSFGQGVDYGYTF,TGTGCCAGCAGCTTCGGACAGGGTGTTGACTATGGCTACACCTTC
TRBD1,17,TRBJ1-2,.,TRBV15,CATSRDQGTGLHYGYTF,TGTGCCACCAGCAGAGATCAGGGGACAGGGTTACACTATGGCTACACCTTC